These 22 T cell receptor beta chains were sequenced from one sample in a study of beta chain features in type 1 diabetes. The authors reverse transcribed all of the isolated RNA, so sequencing captured expressed TCRB transcripts. Some clones are missing from TCRdb's copy, which holds only in-frame ones; the method was immunoSEQ multiplex PCR. The table records more than 100,000 clones, 25% to 30% of them present only once. Which antigens these TCRs recognize remains unknown. Study-wide findings and caveats: Across all four CD4+ subsets, people with type 1 diabetes showed modestly shorter TCRB CDR3s.

Input material: central memory CD4+ T cells from blood. Source of these receptors: a woman between 18 and 29 years old with type 1 diabetes.

Only a few counts were recorded for this clone. V and J are TRBV11-2 and TRBJ2-1; TRBD2 matches at 12 bases. Looked up from germline, CDR1 is SGHAT and CDR2 is FQNNGV. The CDR3 is 19 residues long. Trimming took 2 bases from V and 5 from J; bases not matched to a gene: 13. The CDR3 reads CASSLSRASGRAVDNEQFF. In DNA form, the CDR3 reads TGTGCCAGCAGCTTATCGCGGGCTAGCGGGAGGGCGGTGGACAATGAGCAGTTCTTC.

The chain employs TRBV5-1 and TRBJ2-5; 7 bases align to TRBD1. Trimming cost V 6 bases and J 2 bases; bases outside gene matches: 10. Germline CDR1 SGHRS, CDR2 YFSETQ. The CDR3 sequence is 15 residues long. The CDR3 bases are TGCGCCAGCACCTCCGGAGCAGGGGGTCAAGAGACCCAGTACTTC. Protein sequence: CASTSGAGGQETQYF.

The rearrangement joins TRBV7-9 to TRBJ1-1, with D maybe TRBD1 (5 bases). V shed 5 bases and J shed 14 bases, with 21 bases lying between them. The CDR3 runs to 13 residues. Germline loops: CDR1 SEHNR, CDR2 FQNEAQ (reference sequence). DNA for the CDR3: TGTGCCAGCAGCCGACCGGACGGAGAAGGGGTCTTCTTT. It yields the protein CASSRPDGEGVFF.

This clone was seen a few times. V is TRBV6-1 and J is TRBJ2-6; D is perhaps TRBD1 (6 bases). Germline-derived CDR1 and CDR2 are MNHNS and SASEGT. Trimming shortened V by 6 bases and J by 3 bases, and 12 bases separated the two germline ends. This CDR3 has 15 amino acids. The chain's CDR3 is CASSQGLVGANVLTF. CDR3 in DNA: TGTGCCAGCAGCCAGGGGTTGGTTGGGGCCAACGTCCTGACTTTC.

This chain uses TRBV5-8 with TRBJ2-7; D ambiguous. The CDR3 covers 12 residues. Trimming removed 1 base at V and 7 bases at J, with 9 bases between. The germline CDR1 and CDR2 sequences are SGHTS and YDEGEE. This CDR3 is CASSLLFAEQYV. CDR3 coding DNA: TGTGCCAGCAGCTTGCTCTTTGCGGAGCAGTACGTC.

The chain employs TRBV19 and TRBJ1-2, with TRBD1 matching over 7 bases. The CDR3 runs 14 residues. CDR1 is LNHDA and CDR2 is SQIVND in the germline V gene (reference sequence). V lost 5 bases to trimming and J lost 6 bases; unmatched junction nucleotides: 9. This CDR3 is CASSLQDRVNGYTF. CDR3 DNA: TGTGCCAGTAGTCTTCAAGACAGGGTGAATGGCTACACCTTC.

The chain recombines TRBV14 with TRBJ2-5, with 8 bases lining up with TRBD2. The CDR3 extends over 14 amino acids. CDR1 is SGHDN, CDR2 FVKESK, per germline. V shed 4 bases and J 5 bases; nucleotides not matched to a gene: 6. CDR3 in DNA: TGTGCCAGCAGCCCCCGACTAGCGAGGGAGACCCAGTACTTC. As protein: CASSPRLARETQYF.

This clone turned up a few times. The rearrangement uses TRBV4-1 and TRBJ2-3; D unclear. V lost 1 base to trimming and J lost 6 bases, with 26 bases between them. Germline assignment: CDR1 MGHRA and CDR2 YSYEKL. The CDR3 is made up of 19 amino acids. In DNA form, the CDR3 reads TGCGCCAGCAGCCAAGCTGTTTATCGGTCGAGCCTTTACCTGGATACGCAGTATTTT. Translating it yields CASSQAVYRSSLYLDTQYF.

This chain links TRBV7-2 with TRBJ2-2; 8 bases are a match to TRBD2. The length of the CDR3 is 16 residues. Germline CDR1 is SGHTA and CDR2 is FQGNSA. V was clipped by 10 bases and J by 1 base; unmatched bases: 11. Written as DNA, the CDR3 is TGTGCCACTCGAGCGGGAGTCGGAGGGAACACCGGGGAGCTGTTTTTT. Translation gives CATRAGVGGNTGELFF.

Concerning this clone: This sample also contains other DNA sequences that code for the same CDR3. This chain joins TRBV18 and TRBJ1-2, with a weak D call TRBD1 (6 bases). This CDR3 is built from 13 residues. V was trimmed by 3 bases and J by 2 bases, leaving 7 bases between them. Germline V gives CDR1 KGHSH, CDR2 LQKENI. CDR3 amino acids: CASSPDSNYGYTF. CDR3 nucleotides: TGTGCCAGCTCACCGGACAGCAACTATGGCTACACCTTC. The full variable domain, with the rest looked up from reference TRBV18 and TRBJ1-2, is NAGVMQNPRHLVRRRGQEARLRCSPMKGHSHVYWYRQLPEEGLKFMVYLQKENIIDESGMPKERFSAEFPKEGPSILRIQQVVRGDSAAYFCASSPDSNYGYTFGSGTRLTVV.

This clone was seen a few times. This chain links TRBV5-4 with TRBJ1-1; TRBD1 might be the D (5 bases). V was shortened by 2 bases and J by 8 bases, with 16 bases between the two germline ends. Germline lookup yields CDR1 SGHNT and CDR2 YYREEE (reference sequence). This CDR3 comprises 14 residues. Written as DNA, the CDR3 is TGTGCCAGCAGCTTCGCAGGGTACCCCATGGAAGCTTTCTTT. Translation gives CASSFAGYPMEAFF.

The chain uses TRBV11-2 and TRBJ2-3, with TRBD2 matching over 11 bases. The trim removed 1 base at V and 0 bases at J, leaving 3 bases unmatched. From germline, CDR1 is SGHAT and CDR2 FQNNGV. The CDR3 runs 17 residues. CDR3 in amino acids: CASSLVGTSGSTDTQYF. The CDR3 DNA sequence: TGTGCCAGCAGCTTAGTTGGGACTAGCGGTAGCACAGATACGCAGTATTTT.

This clone was counted only a few times. Here the CDR3 reads CASSLLGGRETQYF. The CDR3 nucleotides read TGTGCCAGCAGCTTGTTGGGGGGGCGGGAGACCCAGTACTTC. V usage is TRBV5-5 and J usage is TRBJ2-5; D may be TRBD2 (7 bases). The V gene's germline CDR1 is SGHKS and CDR2 YYEKEE (reference sequence). Deletions cut 1 base from V and 5 bases from J, with 12 bases between. This CDR3 has 14 residues. Full variable domain (rest looked up from reference TRBV5-5 and TRBJ2-5): DAGVTQSPTHLIKTRGQQVTLRCSPISGHKSVSWYQQVLGQGPQFIFQYYEKEERGRGNFPDRFSARQFPNYSSELNVNALLLGDSALYLCASSLLGGRETQYFGPGTRLLVL.

The chain joins TRBV19 to TRBJ1-2; D not certain. Trimming pared 4 bases from V and 0 bases from J, leaving 15 bases between. The CDR3 loop spans 16 amino acids. Germline V gene data show CDR1 as LNHDA and CDR2 as SQIVND (reference sequence). The CDR3 DNA sequence: TGTGCCAGTAGTACCCCCCTTCGGGGAGCTAACTATGGCTACACCTTC. Protein sequence: CASSTPLRGANYGYTF.

There are a few counts of this clone. Written as DNA, the CDR3 is TGTGCCAGCACCAAAGGGGCTAGCGGGAGGGTCGAGACCCAGTACTTC. This encodes CASTKGASGRVETQYF. The chain combines TRBV7-2 with TRBJ2-5, with 12 bases aligning to TRBD2. The V and J ends lost 7 bases and 5 bases, in that order; junction bases with no gene match: 11. Per germline, CDR1 SGHTA and CDR2 FQGNSA. There are 16 residues in the CDR3.

The chain employs TRBV2 and TRBJ2-2, with 7 bases aligning to TRBD2. This CDR3 comprises 13 residues. Per the germline V gene, CDR1 is SNHLY and CDR2 is FYNNEI. The V and J ends lost 6 bases and 4 bases, in that order; junction bases with no gene match: 2. The CDR3 reads CASRAGATGELFF. For the CDR3, the DNA is TGTGCCAGCAGGGCGGGAGCCACCGGGGAGCTGTTTTTT.

This clone was seen a handful of times. This chain connects TRBV10-3 to TRBJ2-2, with 10 bases fitting TRBD1. The germline gives CDR1 ENHRY, CDR2 SYGVKD. The V gene end was trimmed by 4 bases and the J gene end by 1 base; junction bases not matched to a gene: 15. This CDR3 spans 20 amino acids. As DNA, the CDR3 is TGTGCCATCAGTGCCAGCCCCGGGACAGGGGTAATTGTGAACACCGGGGAGCTGTTTTTT. Protein product: CAISASPGTGVIVNTGELFF.

CDR3 DNA sequence: TGTGCCAGCAGCAAAGGCGGGGGCTACGAGCAGTACGTC. This codes for CASSKGGGYEQYV. The chain is built from TRBV21-1 and TRBJ2-7; the D segment call TRBD2 is taken from the table without a DNA check. TRBV21-1 constitutes a pseudogene. The length of the CDR3 is 13 residues.

This clone was seen more than once but under ten times. The chain carries TRBV7-8 and TRBJ2-3; unclear D gene. The CDR3 sequence is 13 residues long. CDR1 and CDR2 (germline): SGHVS, FQNEAQ. V shed 1 base and J shed 3 bases, with 5 bases lying between them. The CDR3 DNA sequence: TGTGCCAGCAGCTTAGGCAGGACAGATACGCAGTATTTT. It specifies CASSLGRTDTQYF.

The chain recombines TRBV11-2 with TRBJ2-3; TRBD2 matches 9 bases. The CDR3 totals 17 residues. The V and J ends lost 5 bases and 4 bases, in that order; junction bases with no gene match: 13. The germline V gene encodes CDR1 SGHAT and CDR2 FQNNGV. The CDR3 DNA reads TGTGCCAGCAGCCGATTCTTTAGCGGGAGTCGGGCAGATACGCAGTATTTT. Translated, it gives CASSRFFSGSRADTQYF.

This clone came up a few times. The rearrangement joins TRBV7-9 to TRBJ2-5, with D unresolved. This CDR3 region has 10 residues. V shed 8 bases and J shed 2 bases, with 3 bases lying between them. In germline, CDR1 is SEHNR, CDR2 FQNEAQ (reference sequence). The chain's CDR3 is CASQQETQYF. Here the CDR3 DNA reads TGTGCCAGCCAACAAGAGACCCAGTACTTC.

This chain uses TRBV7-2 with TRBJ1-3; no definite D call. The CDR3 consists of 13 residues. V lost 1 base and J lost 3, with 4 bases in between. Germline lookup yields CDR1 SGHTA and CDR2 FQGNSA. CDR3 DNA sequence: TGTGCCAGCAGCTTAGACAGTGGAAACACCATATATTTT. It yields the protein CASSLDSGNTIYF.